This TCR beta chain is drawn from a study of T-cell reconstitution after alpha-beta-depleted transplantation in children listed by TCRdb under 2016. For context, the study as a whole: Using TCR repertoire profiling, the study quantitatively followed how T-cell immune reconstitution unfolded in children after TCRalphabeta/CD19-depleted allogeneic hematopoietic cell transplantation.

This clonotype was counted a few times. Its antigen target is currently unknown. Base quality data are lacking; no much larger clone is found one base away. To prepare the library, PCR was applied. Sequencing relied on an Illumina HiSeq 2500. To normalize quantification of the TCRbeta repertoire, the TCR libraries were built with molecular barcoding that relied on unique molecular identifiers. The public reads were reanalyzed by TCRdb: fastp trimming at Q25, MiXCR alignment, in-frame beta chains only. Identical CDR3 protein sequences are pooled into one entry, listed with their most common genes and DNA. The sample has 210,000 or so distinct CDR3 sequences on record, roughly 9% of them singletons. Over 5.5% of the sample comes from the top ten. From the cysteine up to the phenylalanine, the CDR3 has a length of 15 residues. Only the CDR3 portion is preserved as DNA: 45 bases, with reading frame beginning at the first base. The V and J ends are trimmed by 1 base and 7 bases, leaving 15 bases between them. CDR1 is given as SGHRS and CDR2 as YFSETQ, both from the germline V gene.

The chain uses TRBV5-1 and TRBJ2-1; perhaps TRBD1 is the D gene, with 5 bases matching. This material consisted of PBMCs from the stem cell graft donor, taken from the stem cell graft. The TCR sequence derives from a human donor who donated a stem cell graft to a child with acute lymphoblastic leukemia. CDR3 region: CASSLLGPHGNEQFF. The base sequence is TGCGCCAGCAGCTTGTTGGGGCCCCATGGGAATGAGCAGTTCTTC.